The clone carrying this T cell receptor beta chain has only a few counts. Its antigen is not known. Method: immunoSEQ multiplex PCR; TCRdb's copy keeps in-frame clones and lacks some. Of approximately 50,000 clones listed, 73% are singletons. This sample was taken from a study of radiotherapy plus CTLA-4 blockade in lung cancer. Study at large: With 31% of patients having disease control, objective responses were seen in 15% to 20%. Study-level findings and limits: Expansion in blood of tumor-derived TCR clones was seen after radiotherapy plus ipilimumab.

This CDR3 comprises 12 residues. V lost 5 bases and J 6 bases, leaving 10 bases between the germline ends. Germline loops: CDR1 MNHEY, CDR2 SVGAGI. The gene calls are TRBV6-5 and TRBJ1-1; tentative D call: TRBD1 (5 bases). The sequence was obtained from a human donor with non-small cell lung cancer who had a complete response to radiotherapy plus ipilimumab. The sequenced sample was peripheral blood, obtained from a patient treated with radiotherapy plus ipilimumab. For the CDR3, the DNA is TGTGCCAGCAGTAGACAGACCCCTGAAGCTTTCTTT. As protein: CASSRQTPEAFF.